The rows below give T cell receptor beta chains drawn from one sample of a study of spatial heterogeneity in lung cancer. TCRdb itself ran the 5' RACE reads through MiXCR, one entry per CDR3 protein. The data show under 2,000 distinct CDR3 sequences, about 20% seen once. The material sequenced was PBMCs, taken at follow-up. Receptors originate from a male donor with early-stage non-small cell lung cancer. Each CDR3 is given with its conserved first and last residue. Each record gives: CDR3 protein, CDR3 length, clone size, J gene, V gene. The size entry is marked missing in some rows and otherwise reads once, few, many or a size class.

CDR3: CASSQDSGGPADTQYF; length: 16; size: medium-sized; J: TRBJ2-3; V: TRBV4-1
CDR3: CASSPRRGSASDEQYF; length: 16; size: medium-sized; J: TRBJ2-7; V: TRBV4-1
CDR3: CASSFWGGSYNEQFF; length: 15; size: medium-sized; J: TRBJ2-1; V: TRBV11-2
CDR3: CASSLAFRGVNQPQHF; length: 16; size: once; J: TRBJ1-5; V: TRBV5-6
CDR3: CASSLGGPGQPQHF; length: 14; size: many; J: TRBJ1-5; V: TRBV27
CDR3: CSALDGDSGNTIYF; length: 14; size: hyperexpanded; J: TRBJ1-3; V: TRBV20-1
CDR3: CSARDLGTSGRVLSEQFF; length: 18; size: many; J: TRBJ2-1; V: TRBV20-1
CDR3: CASSLGQEYNEQFF; length: 14; size: NA; J: TRBJ2-1; V: TRBV7-9
CDR3: CASGGITDTQYF; length: 12; size: NA; J: TRBJ2-3; V: TRBV12-5
CDR3: CASSSTVDYGYTF; length: 13; size: many; J: TRBJ1-2; V: TRBV7-9
CDR3: CASSSTGFQETQYF; length: 14; size: medium-sized; J: TRBJ2-5; V: TRBV7-2
CDR3: CASSLGDGGSADTQYF; length: 16; size: medium-sized; J: TRBJ2-3; V: TRBV7-9
CDR3: CASSYGQGDYGYTF; length: 14; size: medium-sized; J: TRBJ1-2; V: TRBV7-2
CDR3: CASKDLGGEGPKNIQYF; length: 17; size: NA; J: TRBJ2-4; V: TRBV19
CDR3: CASSTGGWGTEAFF; length: 14; size: many; J: TRBJ1-1; V: TRBV5-4
CDR3: CASRFRDREISGNTIYF; length: 17; size: NA; J: TRBJ1-3; V: TRBV19
CDR3: CASSAGISGSRETQYF; length: 16; size: once; J: TRBJ2-5; V: TRBV3-1
CDR3: CASSLIGQGSEAFF; length: 14; size: NA; J: TRBJ1-1; V: TRBV7-3
CDR3: CASSSVDRGGNQPQHF; length: 16; size: many; J: TRBJ1-5; V: TRBV7-2
CDR3: CASSLGARGITDTQYF; length: 16; size: many; J: TRBJ2-3; V: TRBV7-2
CDR3: CSARVAGGSTDTQYF; length: 15; size: large; J: TRBJ2-3; V: TRBV20-1
CDR3: CASSPGTSSGANVLTF; length: 16; size: once; J: TRBJ2-6; V: TRBV19
CDR3: CASSAGTGGFYEQYF; length: 15; size: NA; J: TRBJ2-7; V: TRBV7-6
CDR3: CASSEFGQGAYEQYF; length: 15; size: NA; J: TRBJ2-7; V: TRBV25-1
CDR3: CASKSEGASSEQFF; length: 14; size: many; J: TRBJ2-1; V: TRBV19
CDR3: CASSLEGKTQYF; length: 12; size: NA; J: TRBJ2-3; V: TRBV7-9
CDR3: CASSGDGLYEQYF; length: 13; size: many; J: TRBJ2-7; V: TRBV5-1
CDR3: CASRFRDRSLGPDTQYF; length: 17; size: medium-sized; J: TRBJ2-3; V: TRBV7-9
CDR3: CVSSHPGGGASLFF; length: 14; size: medium-sized; J: TRBJ2-1; V: TRBV4-3
CDR3: CASSFGQGADGYTF; length: 14; size: medium-sized; J: TRBJ1-2; V: TRBV7-2
CDR3: CASSPDLGTQYF; length: 12; size: medium-sized; J: TRBJ2-3; V: TRBV12-3/TRBV12-4
CDR3: CASSLTTGFSNQPQHF; length: 16; size: many; J: TRBJ1-5; V: TRBV11-2
CDR3: CASSPTGRYTF; length: 11; size: NA; J: TRBJ1-2; V: TRBV7-2
CDR3: CASSQRPGQGDNEQFF; length: 16; size: few; J: TRBJ2-1; V: TRBV7-2
CDR3: CASSQLAETQYF; length: 12; size: NA; J: TRBJ2-5; V: TRBV3-1
CDR3: CASSPPGLATSKEGTQYF; length: 18; size: medium-sized; J: TRBJ2-5; V: TRBV12-3/TRBV12-4
CDR3: CASSPSLDRGTADTQYF; length: 17; size: medium-sized; J: TRBJ2-3; V: TRBV12-3/TRBV12-4
CDR3: CASRTGSSGANVLTF; length: 15; size: NA; J: TRBJ2-6; V: TRBV19
CDR3: CAWIRSLEQLPRGYTF; length: 16; size: many; J: TRBJ1-2; V: TRBV30
CDR3: CSVLGTEETQYF; length: 12; size: few; J: TRBJ2-5; V: TRBV29-1
CDR3: CATLPGLAGYNEQFF; length: 15; size: medium-sized; J: TRBJ2-1; V: TRBV7-9
CDR3: CVVAPTGANVLTF; length: 13; size: NA; J: TRBJ2-6; V: TRBV10-3
CDR3: CASILAAVGTQYF; length: 13; size: once; J: TRBJ2-3; V: TRBV7-2
CDR3: CASNLLATTDTQYF; length: 14; size: many; J: TRBJ2-3; V: TRBV6-2/TRBV6-3
CDR3: CSARWTGGQNSPLHF; length: 15; size: NA; J: TRBJ1-6; V: TRBV20-1
CDR3: CASSLRVQRADTQYF; length: 15; size: NA; J: TRBJ2-3; V: TRBV7-2
CDR3: CASSQSHDHRDTQYF; length: 15; size: NA; J: TRBJ2-3; V: TRBV12-3/TRBV12-4
CDR3: CASSQVAEQILSTNEKLFF; length: 19; size: large; J: TRBJ1-4; V: TRBV3-1
CDR3: CASSSETRRGTPYEQYF; length: 17; size: few; J: TRBJ2-7; V: TRBV4-3
CDR3: CATTESSYEQYF; length: 12; size: few; J: TRBJ2-7; V: TRBV25-1
CDR3: CASSLPQARGPTDTQYF; length: 17; size: NA; J: TRBJ2-3; V: TRBV7-2
CDR3: CASRQGNGNTIYF; length: 13; size: NA; J: TRBJ1-3; V: TRBV12-3/TRBV12-4
CDR3: CASSLQGLRQPQHF; length: 14; size: few; J: TRBJ1-5; V: TRBV28